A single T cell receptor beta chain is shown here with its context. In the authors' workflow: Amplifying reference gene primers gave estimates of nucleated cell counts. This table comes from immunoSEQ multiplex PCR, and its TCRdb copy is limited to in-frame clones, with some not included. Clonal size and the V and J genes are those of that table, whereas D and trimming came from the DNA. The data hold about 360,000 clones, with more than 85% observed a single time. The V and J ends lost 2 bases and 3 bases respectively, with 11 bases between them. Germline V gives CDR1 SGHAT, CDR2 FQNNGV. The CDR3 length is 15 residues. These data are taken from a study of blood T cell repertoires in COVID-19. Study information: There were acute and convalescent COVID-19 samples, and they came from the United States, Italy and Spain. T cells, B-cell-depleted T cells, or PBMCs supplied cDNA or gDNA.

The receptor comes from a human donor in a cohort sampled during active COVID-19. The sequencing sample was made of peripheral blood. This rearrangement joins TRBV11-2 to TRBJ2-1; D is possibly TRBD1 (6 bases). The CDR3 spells CASSLSGDNYNEQFF. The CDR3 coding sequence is TGTGCCAGCAGCTTATCCGGGGACAACTACAATGAGCAGTTCTTC.